The 2 T cell receptor beta chains given below trace back to one sample, sequenced in a study of shared clonotypes between healthy human individuals. Data came from immunoSEQ multiplex PCR; TCRdb stores just in-frame clones and leaves some out. The data show some 2 million clones, about 95% seen once. CD8 cells regarded as naive lacked CD45RO, were positively chosen for CCR7, and omitted terminally differentiated effector memory CD45RA+ cells. The specimen was naive CD8+ T cells sorted from blood. The receptors here all came from a young man in good health.

This chain links TRBV4-3 with TRBJ2-7; 10 bases agree with TRBD2. J lost 5 bases, V lost 2 bases, and 6 bases had no gene match. This CDR3 comprises 15 residues. The germline V gene encodes CDR1 LGHNA and CDR2 YSLEER. CDR3 DNA: TGCGCCAGCAGCCAACTAGCGGGAGTACCCCACGAGCAGTACTTC. It yields the protein CASSQLAGVPHEQYF.

As DNA, the CDR3 is TGTGCCAGCAGTTGGACAGAGCCATACGAGCAGTACTTC. Its protein is CASSWTEPYEQYF. The chain joins TRBV6-6 to TRBJ2-7, with a possible D match to TRBD1 (6 bases). Germline V gives CDR1 MNHNY, CDR2 SVGAGI (reference sequence). Trimming shortened V by 4 bases and J by 4 bases, and 11 bases separated the two germline ends. There are 13 residues in the CDR3.